This paragraph reports one TCR beta chain. It has no known antigen specificity. Base quality data are lacking; no much larger clone is found one base away. The donors were healthy, HIV-negative adults who had no recently reported acute infections or vaccinations. Every donor was a Caucasian adult residing in Nashville, Tennessee, USA. CD4+ T cells were enriched by magnetic negative selection; naive cells were then positively selected on CD45RA, and the negative fraction formed the memory subset. Blood was obtained by leukapheresis, after which PBMCs were separated by Ficoll-Histopaque density gradient centrifugation and cryopreserved in liquid nitrogen vapor phase. Analytical flow cytometry was used to check the purity and quantity of every magnetically sorted T cell population. Genomic DNA was isolated from every sorted fraction and measured by UV absorbance on a Nanodrop 2000c. This sample was taken from a study of shared clonotypes between healthy human individuals (dated by TCRdb to 2020 to 2022). The study in broad terms: The cohort comprised two women and a few men aged 18 to 49 years. For each donor, CD4 naive and CD4 memory were each run on three plates, CD8 naive on two plates, and CD8 memory on one plate. The study deeply sequenced blood TCR repertoires of 5 or 6 healthy adults to estimate repertoire size and the extent of clonotype sharing between individuals. Different laboratories and diverse techniques were used to prepare libraries and sequence TCR repertoires, to increase sequencing depth and limit assay-specific biases. Leukapheresis yielded between about 0.8 and 9.5 billion PBMCs per donor.

In the germline V gene, CDR1 corresponds to MNHEY and CDR2 to SVGAGI. A distance of 12 bases separates the germline ends of V and J, which lose 6 bases and 7 bases respectively. From its cysteine to its phenylalanine, the CDR3 spans 12 amino acids. This entry keeps only the CDR3 DNA: 36 bases, framed from base 1. Points the paper makes about the study in general: Incomplete sequencing was indicated by rarefaction of sorted-subset datasets, despite the large sequencing depth. About 5% of naive CD4, 3.5% of naive CD8, 2.3% of memory CD4, and less than 0.45% of memory CD8 clonotypes were shared across a few donors. Larger estimated clonotype richness was generally found for naive subsets than for memory subsets. Pairwise subsampling led to the expectation that sequencing depth would affect the degree of clonotype sharing among donors. Sampling was restricted to blood, and TCR repertoires in tissues likely differ from the TCR repertoires found in blood. Higher generation probabilities were observed for clonotypes shared by all four sorted-subset donors than for non-shared clonotypes. The small number of donors limited the genetic and exposure-history diversity represented.

TCR CDR3 regions were amplified from genomic DNA by multiplex PCR using the deep immunoSEQ assay. Genomic DNA extracted from each cell subset was distributed evenly over all wells of several immunoSEQ 96-well plates, and each plate served as one replicate. For sorted subsets, each replicate PCR was loaded with about 0.2 ug genomic DNA, equivalent to approximately 27,000 T cell genomes. The purified libraries were quantified using a Qubit 3.0 fluorometer, sized with a Bioanalyzer 2100, and then quantified again using the KAPA Library Quantification kit. Every immunoSEQ 96-well plate was sequenced on a separate single-read 150-cycle Illumina NextSeq 550 flow cell. The authors processed their data as follows. Because the immunoSEQ output included only junctional sequences and no quality scores, the filtering could not be the same as the filtering used for full-length reads. To assign V/J genes and CDR3, sequences were annotated using PyIR, a Python wrapper for IgBLAST v1.9, with IMGT germline references. Reads were removed for weak V/J assignments (E-value above 1e-6), missing CDR3, stop codons, out-of-frame junctions, or ambiguous translated residues. A V3J clonotype was defined by an identical inferred V gene, J gene, and CDR3 amino acid sequence. Percentage overlap between repertoires was computed as shared unique clonotypes divided by the size of the smaller repertoire. RTK rarefaction, the Chao1 estimator, and Recon v2.1 estimates of unobserved clonotypes were used to assess repertoire richness. For all TCRbeta clonotypes obtained by the gDNA method from a handful of donors, generation probabilities were computed with OLGA. In its TCRdb copy, this immuneACCESS table keeps in-frame sequences only and misses some clones. Where compared with another copy, unresolved V genes explain less than half of these, and the others have no known cause. V and J calls and clone size are copied from that table; D and trimming were computed from the DNA. This sample holds approximately 1.1 million clones; roughly 74% were observed only once. In total, the top ten clones hold 0.5% to 0.6% of the sample.

The TCR comes from a man aged 18 to 29 in good health. Some clones in this sample may be carry-over from other donors' samples. Recombination connected TRBV6-5 to TRBJ1-2, with the D segment identity uncertain. Sequencing was done on a sample of memory CD4+ T cells from PBMCs. The cell subset or site tag for this specimen amounts to: CD45RA-negative fraction. The nucleotides are TGTGCCAGCAGCCCCTTCTCTGGTGGCTACACCTTC. Its translation is CASSPFSGGYTF.